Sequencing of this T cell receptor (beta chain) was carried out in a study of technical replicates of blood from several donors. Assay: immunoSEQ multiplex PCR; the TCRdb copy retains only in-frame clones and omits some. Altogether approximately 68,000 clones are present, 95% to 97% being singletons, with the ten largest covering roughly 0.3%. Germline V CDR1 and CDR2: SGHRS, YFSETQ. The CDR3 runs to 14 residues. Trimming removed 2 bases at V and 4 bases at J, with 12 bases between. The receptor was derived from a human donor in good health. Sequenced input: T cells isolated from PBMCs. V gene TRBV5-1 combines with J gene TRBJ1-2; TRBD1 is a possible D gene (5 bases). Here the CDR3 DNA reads TGCGCCAGCAGCTTTGTGGATGACAGCTATGGCTACACCTTC. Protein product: CASSFVDDSYGYTF.